Listed below are T cell receptor beta chains from one sample, sequenced in a study of blood T cells in healthy people across ages. TCRdb recomputed calls from the 5' RACE reads with MiXCR, one row per CDR3 protein. The table lists roughly 560,000 distinct CDR3 sequences, around 24% of them singletons. This sample also belongs to another study, concerning T cells of mothers and their children.

The source material was blood. The source of these receptors is a boy between 10 and 17 years old in good health. Both conserved end residues are part of each CDR3. D genes are given only for firm matches. Size values are once, few and many counts, or a class for expanded clones, and some rows have none.

CDR3 DNA,CDR3 protein,D gene,V gene,CDR3 length,clone size,J gene
TGTGCCAGCAGTCCCTCGGCAGGAGAGACCCAGTACTTC,CASSPSAGETQYF,.,TRBV12-3/TRBV12-4,13,many,TRBJ2-5
TGCGCCAGCAGCTTGGCGACTAGCGGGGGGACCACAGATACGCAGTATTTT,CASSLATSGGTTDTQYF,TRBD2,TRBV5-1,17,few,TRBJ2-3
TGTGCCAGCAGCTTAGCGTTCGAGACCCAGTACTTC,CASSLAFETQYF,.,TRBV7-9,12,.,TRBJ2-5
TGTGCCAGCAGGCCAGCGGGACCGAACACCGGGGAGCTGTTTTTT,CASRPAGPNTGELFF,TRBD2,TRBV12-3/TRBV12-4,15,.,TRBJ2-2
TGTGCCAGCAGCTTCAAAGGGGGGACTAGCGGCCTTCTAGTGGACACCGGGGAGCTGTTTTTT,CASSFKGGTSGLLVDTGELFF,TRBD2,TRBV11-2,21,few,TRBJ2-2
TGTGCCAGCAGCAGTACAGGGGCAAGGGAGACCCAGTACTTC,CASSSTGARETQYF,TRBD1,TRBV7-9,14,.,TRBJ2-5
TGTGCCAGCAGCTCAAGGGGTCGCCGAGGGGAGACCCAGTACTTC,CASSSRGRRGETQYF,.,TRBV12-3/TRBV12-4,15,few,TRBJ2-5
TGTGCCATCAGACGACTGTCGGACAATGAGCAGTTCTTC,CAIRRLSDNEQFF,.,TRBV10-3,13,.,TRBJ2-1
TGTGCCACCAGCGCCAACAGGGAAGGGAATGAAAAACTGTTTTTT,CATSANREGNEKLFF,.,TRBV15,15,.,TRBJ1-4
TGTGCCAGCAGCTTGGGGGACGGAAATTCACCCCTCCACTTT,CASSLGDGNSPLHF,.,TRBV5-6,14,.,TRBJ1-6
TGCAGCGTTGAAGATGGTGGTTCCACTGAAGCTTTCTTT,CSVEDGGSTEAFF,.,TRBV29-1,13,few,TRBJ1-1
TGTGCCAGCAGCTTATTAGGGATCGGAGAGACCCAGTACTTC,CASSLLGIGETQYF,.,TRBV7-8,14,few,TRBJ2-5
TGCAGTGCAAGGGCCACCGCCGAGCAGTACTTC,CSARATAEQYF,.,TRBV20-1,11,few,TRBJ2-7
TGTGCCAGCAGTTTTCTCCTAGGTGGACTAGGGTACAATGAGCAGTTCTTC,CASSFLLGGLGYNEQFF,TRBD2,TRBV28,17,.,TRBJ2-1
TGCAGTGCTCCTCATTACCTAGCCAAAAACATTCAGTACTTC,CSAPHYLAKNIQYF,.,TRBV20-1,14,few,TRBJ2-4
TGTGCCAGCAGACTCGGGACAGGGGGGGCCTACGAGCAGTACTTC,CASRLGTGGAYEQYF,TRBD1,TRBV12-3/TRBV12-4,15,.,TRBJ2-7
TGTGCCAGCAGCCAAGAACAGGGTACCTACGAGCAGTACTTC,CASSQEQGTYEQYF,.,TRBV3-1,14,few,TRBJ2-7
TGTGCCAGCAGCTTAAGGTCCAGGCAAGGACACAGAAGCTATGGCTACACCTTC,CASSLRSRQGHRSYGYTF,.,TRBV7-2,18,.,TRBJ1-2
TGTGCCAGCAGTTCCGACGAGACAGGGGGGGATGAGCAGTTCTTC,CASSSDETGGDEQFF,TRBD1,TRBV6-2/TRBV6-3,15,.,TRBJ2-1
TGCGCCACCACGCGACCGGAGGTGGGTGGGAATAGCAATCAGCCCCAGCATTTT,CATTRPEVGGNSNQPQHF,.,TRBV5-1,18,.,TRBJ1-5
TGTGCCAGCTCACCTAGGGACAACACCTTTCCATCCTACGAGCAGTACTTC,CASSPRDNTFPSYEQYF,.,TRBV18,17,.,TRBJ2-7
TGTGCCAGCAGTTTCGGGATGTGGGGACTTAACTATGGCTACACCTTC,CASSFGMWGLNYGYTF,.,TRBV28,16,.,TRBJ1-2
TGTGCCAGCAGCTTGTTGGACCCGAACACTGAAGCTTTCTTT,CASSLLDPNTEAFF,.,TRBV5-6,14,.,TRBJ1-1
TGTGCTAGTGGAAAGGGACAGGGGAACACTGAAGCTTTCTTT,CASGKGQGNTEAFF,TRBD1,TRBV12-5,14,.,TRBJ1-1
TGTGCCAGCAGCCAAGAGTCTGCAGGGGCTAACACTGAAGCTTTCTTT,CASSQESAGANTEAFF,.,TRBV4-2,16,.,TRBJ1-1
TGTGCCAGCAGCTTAAAGGTGGGGACAGGAGGCTCTGGGGCCAACGTCCTGACTTTC,CASSLKVGTGGSGANVLTF,TRBD1,TRBV7-3,19,.,TRBJ2-6
TGTGCCAGCAGCCCCGCCGGGGAGCTGTTTTTT,CASSPAGELFF,.,TRBV6-2/TRBV6-3,11,.,TRBJ2-2
TGCGCCAGCAGCCATAGGACTAGCGGGATTGGCAATGAGCAGTTCTTC,CASSHRTSGIGNEQFF,TRBD2,TRBV4-3,16,.,TRBJ2-1
TGTGCCACCAAGATAACAGGGACCTACAATGAGCAGTTCTTC,CATKITGTYNEQFF,.,TRBV10-3,14,.,TRBJ2-1
TGTGCCAGCAGTACACTATCCGGGACAGGGGGCACTGAAGCTTTCTTT,CASSTLSGTGGTEAFF,TRBD1,TRBV27,16,.,TRBJ1-1
TGCGCCAGCAGGACTACGGGACAGGCGTTTGGAGCCCTCCACTTT,CASRTTGQAFGALHF,TRBD1,TRBV5-1,15,few,TRBJ1-6
TGCAGTGCCGAACAGGGAATTAGTCAGCCCCAGCATTTT,CSAEQGISQPQHF,.,TRBV20-1,13,few,TRBJ1-5
TGCAGTGCTAGCAAGGTTCGGGGCCGGGAGACCCAGTACTTC,CSASKVRGRETQYF,.,TRBV20-1,14,.,TRBJ2-5
TGCGCCAGCAGCCAAGGGAGAGTCGGACTCCTGGGGGAGCAGTACTTC,CASSQGRVGLLGEQYF,.,TRBV4-3,16,.,TRBJ2-5
TGTGCCAGCCAAGGACAGGGGACCTACGAGCAGTACTTC,CASQGQGTYEQYF,TRBD1,TRBV11-1,13,.,TRBJ2-7
TGTGCCAGCAGCCCTAACTTACAGGGCTCTGGGGCCAACGTCCTGACTTTC,CASSPNLQGSGANVLTF,.,TRBV7-9,17,.,TRBJ2-6
TGTGCCAGCAGTGCCCCCGGGGGAGATACGCAGTATTTT,CASSAPGGDTQYF,.,TRBV6-1,13,few,TRBJ2-3